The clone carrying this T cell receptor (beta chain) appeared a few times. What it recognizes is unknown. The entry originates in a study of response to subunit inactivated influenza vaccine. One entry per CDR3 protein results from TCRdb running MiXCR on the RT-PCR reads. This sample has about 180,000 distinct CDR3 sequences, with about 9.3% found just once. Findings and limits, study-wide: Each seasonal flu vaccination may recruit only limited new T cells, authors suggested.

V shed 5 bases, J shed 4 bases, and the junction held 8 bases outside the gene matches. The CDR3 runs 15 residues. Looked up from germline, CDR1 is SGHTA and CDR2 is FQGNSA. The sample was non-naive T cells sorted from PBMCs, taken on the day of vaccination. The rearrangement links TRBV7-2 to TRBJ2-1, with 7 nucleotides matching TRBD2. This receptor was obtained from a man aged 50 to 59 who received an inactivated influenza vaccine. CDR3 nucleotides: TGTGCCAGCAGCCCCGAGGGAGGGACGTACAATGAGCAGTTCTTC. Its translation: CASSPEGGTYNEQFF.